The T cell receptor (beta chain) described here comes from a study of shared clonotypes between healthy human individuals. Within Nashville, Tennessee resided all donors, each a Caucasian adult. Trimming took 3 bases from V and 8 from J; bases not matched to a gene: 5. CDR3 length: 15 amino acids. Germline V CDR1 and CDR2: SNHLY, FYNNEI. This clone was detected only once. The repertoire was sequenced with immunoSEQ multiplex PCR; TCRdb's copy has only in-frame clones and lacks some. The sample lists about 1.1 million clones, approximately 80% occurring once. Source material: memory CD4+ T cells from PBMCs. Regarding subset: CD45RA-negative fraction. The rearrangement joins TRBV2 to TRBJ1-6; TRBD1 matches at 9 bases. This clonotype originated in a man between 18 and 35 years old in good health. Some clones in this sample may be carry-over from other donors' samples. CDR3 nucleotides: TGTGCCAGCAGTGACCGGGACAGGGCTGATTCACCCCTCCACTTT. Translating gives CASSDRDRADSPLHF.